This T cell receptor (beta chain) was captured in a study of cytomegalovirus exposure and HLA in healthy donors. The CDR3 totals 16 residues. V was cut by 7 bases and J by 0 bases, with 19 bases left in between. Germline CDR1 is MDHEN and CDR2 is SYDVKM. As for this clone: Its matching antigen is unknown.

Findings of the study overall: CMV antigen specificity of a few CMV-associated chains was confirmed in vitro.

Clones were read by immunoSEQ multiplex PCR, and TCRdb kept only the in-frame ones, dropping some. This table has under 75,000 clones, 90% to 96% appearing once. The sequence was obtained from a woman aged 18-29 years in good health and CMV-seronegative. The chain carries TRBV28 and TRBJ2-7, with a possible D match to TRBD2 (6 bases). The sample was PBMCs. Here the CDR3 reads CASTPGGAFSSYEQYF. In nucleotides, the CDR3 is TGTGCCAGCACCCCGGGCGGGGCGTTCAGCTCCTACGAGCAGTACTTC.